This T cell receptor (beta chain) appears in the sequencing data of a study of blood T cell repertoires in COVID-19. Overall study context: Sites in the United States, Italy and Spain provided acute and convalescent COVID-19 samples.

Germline V gives CDR1 SGDLS, CDR2 YYNGEE. The CDR3 extends over 15 amino acids. Trimming removed 3 bases from V and 3 bases from J; junction bases left unmatched: 8. Original data processing: Cell counts per sample came from amplifying reference gene primers. Only in-frame clones appear in the TCRdb table, and some are missing; sequencing was by immunoSEQ multiplex PCR. V and J calls plus clone size are reproduced from that table; the DNA served to infer D and trimming. The sample lists approximately 290,000 clones, around nine tenths seen once, with about 12% in the top ten. The J gene is TRBJ2-7, the V gene TRBV9; TRBD1 matches 8 bases. Sequenced sample: peripheral blood. The clonotype comes from a woman aged 60-75 years with acute or convalescent COVID-19. The CDR3 region is CASSAGQGRGYEQYF. As DNA, the CDR3 is TGTGCCAGCAGCGCAGGACAGGGAAGGGGCTACGAGCAGTACTTC.